The present entry profiles one T cell receptor (beta chain) with its context. Its antigen is still unknown. The entry originates in a study of cytomegalovirus exposure and HLA in healthy donors. General study findings and limits: As a later analysis revealed, most CMV-associated TCR beta chains appeared HLA-restricted.

This CDR3 has 15 amino acids. Trimming took off 8 bases at V and 6 bases at J, with 21 bases between the two ends. Germline CDR1 is MNHEY and CDR2 is SMNVEV (reference sequence). Researchers ran the PCR with 60 Vbeta and 13 Jbeta primers. Repertoires were generated with immunoSEQ multiplex PCR, while TCRdb's copy carries only in-frame clones and drops some. This sample has about 150,000 clones; roughly four fifths occur once, and the top ten carry around 1.4%. The chain uses TRBV27 and TRBJ2-3; D is possibly TRBD2 (6 bases). This receptor was identified in a man younger than 30 in good health and CMV-seronegative. What was sequenced was PBMCs. For the CDR3, the DNA is TGTGCCAGCTCAGTAGGGGCGGGAATATGGGATACGCAGTATTTT. Translating it yields CASSVGAGIWDTQYF.